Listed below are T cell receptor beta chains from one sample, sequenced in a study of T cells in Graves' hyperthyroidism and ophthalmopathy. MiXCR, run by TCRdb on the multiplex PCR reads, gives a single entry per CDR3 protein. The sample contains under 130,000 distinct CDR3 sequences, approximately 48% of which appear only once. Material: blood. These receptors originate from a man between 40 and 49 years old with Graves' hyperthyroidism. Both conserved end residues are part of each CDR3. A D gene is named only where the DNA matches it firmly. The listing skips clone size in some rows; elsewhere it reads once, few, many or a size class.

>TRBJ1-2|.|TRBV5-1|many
CASSSRGTGARGYTF
TGCGCCAGCAGCTCCCGGGGCACTGGGGCGCGGGGCTACACCTTC
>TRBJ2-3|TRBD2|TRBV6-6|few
CASSRYLAGGSTDTQYF
TGTGCCAGCAGTCGATATTTAGCGGGGGGGAGCACAGATACGCAGTATTTT
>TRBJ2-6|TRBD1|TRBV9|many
CASSPRRTGETGANVLTF
TGTGCCAGCAGCCCCCGTCGGACAGGGGAAACTGGGGCCAACGTCCTGACTTTC
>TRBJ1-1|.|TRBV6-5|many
CASNAHENTEAFF
TGTGCCAGCAACGCCCACGAGAACACTGAAGCTTTCTTT
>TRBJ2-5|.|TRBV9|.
CASSGGFRWGQETQYF
TGTGCCAGCAGCGGGGGATTTCGATGGGGTCAAGAGACCCAGTACTTC
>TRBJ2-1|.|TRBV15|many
CATSGDWVPSEQFF
TGTGCCACCAGCGGGGACTGGGTTCCAAGCGAGCAGTTCTTC
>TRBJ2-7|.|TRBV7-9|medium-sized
CASSLNYEQYF
TGCGCCAGCAGCCTAAACTACGAGCAGTACTTC
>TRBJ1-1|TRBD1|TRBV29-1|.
CSVARDRRNTEAFF
TGCAGCGTAGCCAGGGACAGGCGGAACACTGAAGCTTTCTTT
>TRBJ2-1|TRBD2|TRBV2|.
CASSFTSGNDYNEQFF
TGTGCCAGCAGTTTTACTAGCGGGAACGACTACAATGAGCAGTTCTTC
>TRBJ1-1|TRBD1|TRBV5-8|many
CASSYDRGMNTEAFF
TGTGCCAGCAGCTACGACAGGGGGATGAACACTGAAGCTTTCTTT
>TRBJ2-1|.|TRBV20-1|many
CSARMQGGDEQFF
TGCAGTGCTAGAATGCAGGGGGGGGATGAGCAGTTCTTC
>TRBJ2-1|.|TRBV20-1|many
CSASKRPGNEQFF
TGCAGTGCCAGCAAGCGGCCCGGGAATGAGCAGTTCTTC
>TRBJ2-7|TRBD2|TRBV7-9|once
CASATGTSEQYF
TGTGCCAGCGCTACCGGGACTAGCGAGCAGTACTTC
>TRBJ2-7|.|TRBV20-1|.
CSARGDSGWNSYEQYF
TGCAGTGCTAGAGGTGACAGCGGGTGGAACTCCTACGAGCAGTACTTC
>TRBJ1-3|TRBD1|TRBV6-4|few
CPPGGGDPGNTIYF
TGTCCCCCGGGAGGGGGCGACCCTGGAAACACCATATATTTT
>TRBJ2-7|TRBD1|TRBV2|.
CACSAGDRTTYEQYF
TGTGCCTGCAGTGCTGGGGACAGGACGACCTACGAGCAGTACTTC
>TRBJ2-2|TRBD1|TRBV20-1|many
CSAEVGQGVRNTGELFF
TGCAGTGCCGAGGTGGGACAGGGGGTCCGGAACACCGGGGAGCTGTTTTTT
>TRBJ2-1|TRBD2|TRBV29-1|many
CSVPLAGVWGEQFF
TGCAGCGTTCCCCTAGCGGGGGTATGGGGTGAGCAGTTCTTC
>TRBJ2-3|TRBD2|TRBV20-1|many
CSARDWLAGDTQYF
TGCAGTGCTAGAGATTGGCTAGCGGGAGATACGCAGTATTTT
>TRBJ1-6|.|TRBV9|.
CASSLEKNSPLHF
TGTGCCAGCAGCCTAGAGAAAAATTCACCCCTCCACTTT
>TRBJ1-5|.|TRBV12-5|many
CASGLDKGFAQPQHF
TGTGCTAGTGGTTTGGATAAGGGTTTTGCTCAGCCCCAGCATTTT
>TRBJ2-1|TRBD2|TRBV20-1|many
CSAHNSGTSGNLLYNEQFF
TGCAGTGCTCATAACTCCGGGACTAGCGGGAACCTACTCTACAATGAGCAGTTCTTC
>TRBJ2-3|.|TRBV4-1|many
CASSQLGPTAGDTQYF
TGCGCCAGCAGCCAACTGGGGCCGACTGCCGGGGATACGCAGTATTTT
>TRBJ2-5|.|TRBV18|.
CASSPPGQTETQYF
TGTGCCAGCTCACCACCGGGGCAAACGGAGACCCAGTACTTC
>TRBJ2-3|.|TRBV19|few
CASSPEKGGLTDTQYF
TGTGCCAGCAGTCCCGAGAAGGGGGGGCTCACAGATACGCAGTATTTT
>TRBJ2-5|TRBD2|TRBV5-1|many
CASRFIAGEETQYF
TGCGCCAGCCGATTTATAGCGGGGGAGGAGACCCAGTACTTC
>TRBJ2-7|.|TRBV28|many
CASSLLPSSWQYF
TGTGCCAGCAGTCTACTCCCGTCTAGTTGGCAGTACTTC
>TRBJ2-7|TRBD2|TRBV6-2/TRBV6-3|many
CASSGLAGVVEQYF
TGTGCCAGCAGTGGACTAGCGGGAGTAGTCGAGCAGTACTTC
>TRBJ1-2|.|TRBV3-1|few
CASSQDRTPADGYTF
TGTGCCAGCAGCCAAGATAGGACCCCAGCGGATGGCTACACCTTC
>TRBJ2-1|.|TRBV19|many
CASSIVAVAPEQFF
TGTGCCAGTAGTATAGTGGCTGTAGCGCCTGAGCAGTTCTTC
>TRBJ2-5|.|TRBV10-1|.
CAVQETQYF
TGCGCCGTTCAAGAGACCCAGTACTTC
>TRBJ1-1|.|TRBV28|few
CASSLRAGTKGAFF
TGTGCCAGCAGTTTACGAGCGGGAACCAAGGGAGCTTTCTTT
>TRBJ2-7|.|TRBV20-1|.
CSARDLGEQYF
TGCAGTGCTAGAGATCTCGGCGAGCAGTACTTC
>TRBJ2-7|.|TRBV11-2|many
CASSFGVSYEQYF
TGTGCCAGCAGCTTTGGGGTCTCCTACGAGCAGTACTTC
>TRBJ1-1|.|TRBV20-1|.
CSARDMADEAFF
TGCAGTGCTAGAGATATGGCGGACGAAGCTTTCTTT
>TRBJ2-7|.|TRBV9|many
CASSVATRSEQYF
TGTGCCAGCAGCGTAGCCACAAGATCCGAGCAGTACTTC
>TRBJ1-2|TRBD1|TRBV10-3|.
CAISNGQGFYGYTF
TGTGCCATCAGTAACGGACAGGGTTTCTATGGCTACACCTTC
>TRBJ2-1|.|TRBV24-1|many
CATSDSNYVLQFF
TGTGCCACCAGTGATTCTAATTACGTCTTACAGTTCTTC
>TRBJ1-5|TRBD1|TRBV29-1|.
CSVEGGMGQGAHEHF
TGCAGCGTTGAAGGGGGCATGGGACAGGGGGCCCACGAGCATTTT
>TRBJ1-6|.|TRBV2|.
CASSARGSPLHF
TGTGCCAGCAGTGCCAGGGGTTCACCCCTCCACTTT
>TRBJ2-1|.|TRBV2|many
CASTGFRYNGQFF
TGTGCCAGCACAGGATTCCGCTACAATGGGCAGTTCTTC
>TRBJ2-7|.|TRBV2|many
CASSGDTTAYEQYF
TGTGCCAGCAGTGGGGACACGACCGCCTACGAGCAGTACTTC
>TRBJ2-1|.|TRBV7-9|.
CASSLIGAFYHEQFF
TGTGCCAGCAGCTTAATCGGGGCGTTCTATCATGAGCAGTTCTTC
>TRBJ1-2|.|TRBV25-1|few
CASSGYFGYTF
TGTGCCAGCTCAGGGTACTTTGGCTACACCTTC
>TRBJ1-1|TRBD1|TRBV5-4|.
CASSFGTGKLEAFF
TGTGCCAGCAGCTTCGGGACAGGGAAGCTTGAAGCTTTCTTT
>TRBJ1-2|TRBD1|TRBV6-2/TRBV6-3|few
CASSYRTGGSINYGYTF
TGTGCCAGCAGTTATCGGACAGGGGGCTCCATAAACTATGGCTACACCTTC
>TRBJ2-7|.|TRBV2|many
CASSGGQGFTATYEQYF
TGTGCCAGCAGTGGGGGGCAGGGATTCACAGCAACATACGAGCAGTACTTC
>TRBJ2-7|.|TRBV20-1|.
CSCAGLTVYEQYF
TGCAGTTGTGCGGGTTTGACAGTCTACGAGCAGTACTTC
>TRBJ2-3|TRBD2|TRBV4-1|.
CASSQEYLAGVYGTDTQYF
TGCGCCAGCAGCCAAGAATACCTAGCGGGGGTCTATGGCACAGATACGCAGTATTTT
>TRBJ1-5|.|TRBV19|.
CASSSRAFRGRGHQPQHF
TGTGCCAGTAGTAGCAGGGCCTTCAGGGGAAGGGGCCATCAGCCCCAGCATTTT
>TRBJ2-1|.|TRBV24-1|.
CATSDFSPGFNEQFF
TGTGCCACCAGTGATTTTAGCCCGGGTTTCAATGAGCAGTTCTTC
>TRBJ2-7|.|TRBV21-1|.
CASSGNTGNSYEQYF
TGTGCCAGCAGCGGAAACACCGGGAACTCCTACGAGCAGTACTTC
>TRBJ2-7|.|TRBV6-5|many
CASGRGYERYF
TGTGCCAGCGGTAGGGGGTACGAGCGGTACTTC
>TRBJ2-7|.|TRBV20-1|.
CSARGRSGWNSYEQYF
TGCAGTGCTAGAGGACGGAGCGGGTGGAACTCCTACGAGCAGTACTTC
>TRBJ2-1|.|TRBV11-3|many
CASSSSGYDEQFF
TGTGCCAGCAGCTCGTCCGGGTACGATGAGCAGTTCTTC
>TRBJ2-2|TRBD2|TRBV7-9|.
CASSLTSSGSTGELFF
TGTGCCAGCAGCTTAACGAGTAGCGGGAGCACCGGGGAGCTGTTTTTT
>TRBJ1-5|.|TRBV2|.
CATRGLQETQHF
TGTGCCACCAGGGGACTACAAGAGACCCAGCATTTT